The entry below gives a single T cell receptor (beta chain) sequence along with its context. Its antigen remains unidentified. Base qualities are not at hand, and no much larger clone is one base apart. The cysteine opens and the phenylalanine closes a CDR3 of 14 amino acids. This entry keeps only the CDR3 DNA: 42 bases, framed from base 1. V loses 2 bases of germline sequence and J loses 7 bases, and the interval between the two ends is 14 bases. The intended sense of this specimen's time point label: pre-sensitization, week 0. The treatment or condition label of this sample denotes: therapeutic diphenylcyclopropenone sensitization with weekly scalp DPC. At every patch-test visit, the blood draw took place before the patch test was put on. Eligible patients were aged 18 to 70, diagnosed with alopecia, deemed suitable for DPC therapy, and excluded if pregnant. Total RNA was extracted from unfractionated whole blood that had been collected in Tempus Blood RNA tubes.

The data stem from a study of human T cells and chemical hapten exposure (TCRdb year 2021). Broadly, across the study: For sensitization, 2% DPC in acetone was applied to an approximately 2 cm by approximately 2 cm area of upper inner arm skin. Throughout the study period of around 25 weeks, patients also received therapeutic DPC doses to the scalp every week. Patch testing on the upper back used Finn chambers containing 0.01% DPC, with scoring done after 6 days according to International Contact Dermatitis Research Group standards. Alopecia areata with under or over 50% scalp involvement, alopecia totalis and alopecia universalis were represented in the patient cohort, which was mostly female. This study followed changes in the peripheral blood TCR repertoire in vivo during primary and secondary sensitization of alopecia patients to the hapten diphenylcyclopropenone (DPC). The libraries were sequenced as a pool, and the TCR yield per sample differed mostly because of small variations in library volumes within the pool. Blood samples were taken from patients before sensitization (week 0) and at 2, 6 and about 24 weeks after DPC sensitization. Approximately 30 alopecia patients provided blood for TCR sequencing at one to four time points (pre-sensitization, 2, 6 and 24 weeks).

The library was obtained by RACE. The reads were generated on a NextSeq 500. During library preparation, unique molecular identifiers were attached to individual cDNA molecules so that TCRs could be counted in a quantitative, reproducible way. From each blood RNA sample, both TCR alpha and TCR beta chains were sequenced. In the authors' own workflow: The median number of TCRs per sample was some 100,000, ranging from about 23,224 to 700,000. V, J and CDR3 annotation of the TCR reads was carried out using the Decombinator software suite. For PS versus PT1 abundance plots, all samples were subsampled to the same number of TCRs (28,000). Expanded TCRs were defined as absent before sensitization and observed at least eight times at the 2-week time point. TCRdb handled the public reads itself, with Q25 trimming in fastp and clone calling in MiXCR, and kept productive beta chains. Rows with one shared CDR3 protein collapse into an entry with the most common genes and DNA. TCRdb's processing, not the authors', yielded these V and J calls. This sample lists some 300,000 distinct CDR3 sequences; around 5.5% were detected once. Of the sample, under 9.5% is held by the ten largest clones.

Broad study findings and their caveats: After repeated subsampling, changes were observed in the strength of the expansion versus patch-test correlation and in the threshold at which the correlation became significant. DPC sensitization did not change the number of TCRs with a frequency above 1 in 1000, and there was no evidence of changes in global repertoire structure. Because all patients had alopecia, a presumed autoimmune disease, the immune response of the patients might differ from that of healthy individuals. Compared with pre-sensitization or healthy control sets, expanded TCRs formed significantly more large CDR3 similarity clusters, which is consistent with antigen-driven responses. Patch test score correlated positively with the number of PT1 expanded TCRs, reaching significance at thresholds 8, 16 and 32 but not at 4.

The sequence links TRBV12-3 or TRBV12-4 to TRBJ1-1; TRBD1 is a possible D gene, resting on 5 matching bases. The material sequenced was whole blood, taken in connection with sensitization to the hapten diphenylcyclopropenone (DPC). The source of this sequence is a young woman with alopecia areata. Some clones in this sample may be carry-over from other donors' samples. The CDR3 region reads CASSLFSGNGEAFF. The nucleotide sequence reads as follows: TGTGCCAGCAGTTTATTTTCAGGGAACGGTGAAGCTTTCTTT.